Below, 5 T cell receptor beta chains from the same sample are listed, as sequenced in a study of OX40 agonist ivuxolimab in advanced cancers. TCRdb's copy holds only in-frame clones and misses some; the assay was immunoSEQ multiplex PCR. In the table there are approximately 50,000 clones, around 83% of which are singletons. Sequences were derived from CD4+ or CD8+ T cells sorted from blood, sampled in a trial of the OX40 agonist ivuxolimab. The receptors were sampled from an adult with an advanced solid tumor such as melanoma, head and neck, liver or kidney cancer.

This clone has just a few counts. This rearrangement joins TRBV4-1 to TRBJ2-3; 14 nucleotides align to TRBD2. Germline V gene sequence: CDR1 MGHRA, CDR2 YSYEKL. Germline trimming cut 1 base from V and 14 bases from J; bases unmatched to any gene: 8. The CDR3 has 15 amino acids. The CDR3 is CASSQAGTSGRTWYF. CDR3 DNA sequence: TGCGCCAGCAGCCAAGCCGGGACTAGCGGGAGAACTTGGTATTTT.

The J gene is TRBJ1-1, the V gene TRBV6-1; unclear D gene. V dropped 3 bases and J dropped 0 bases, with 2 bases sitting between them. CDR1 and CDR2 (germline): MNHNS, SASEGT. The CDR3 consists of 12 residues. Written as DNA, the CDR3 is TGTGCCAGCAGTGATCTGAACACTGAAGCTTTCTTT. The encoded protein is CASSDLNTEAFF.

The chain links TRBV4-2 to TRBJ1-5; unclear D gene. Per germline, CDR1 LGHNA and CDR2 YNFKEQ. This CDR3 comprises 17 residues. Trimming removed 0 bases from V and 0 bases from J, with 12 bases in between. CDR3: CASSQDWAGYSNQPQHF. In DNA form, the CDR3 reads TGTGCCAGCAGCCAAGATTGGGCGGGTTATAGCAATCAGCCCCAGCATTTT.

In this sample, this clone turned up a few times. The chain recombines TRBV7-6 with TRBJ2-7; D is possibly TRBD2 (6 bases). Germline V lookup: CDR1 SGHVS, CDR2 FNYEAQ. The CDR3 is 15 residues long. Trimming cost V 4 bases and J 0 bases, with 13 bases left between them. The CDR3: CASSSDYHSSYEQYF. The CDR3 DNA reads as TGTGCCAGCAGCTCGGACTACCACAGCTCCTACGAGCAGTACTTC.

The V and J genes are TRBV19 and TRBJ2-7, with D perhaps matching TRBD2 (6 bases). The V end lost 4 bases, the J end lost 4 bases, and 14 bases lay between the germline ends. Germline CDR1 LNHDA, CDR2 SQIVND (reference sequence). CDR3 length: 14 residues. The chain's CDR3 is CASSTREGRYEQYF. The CDR3, as DNA: TGTGCCAGTAGTACCAGGGAAGGGAGGTACGAGCAGTACTTC.